The 17 T cell receptor beta chains below come from one sample, sequenced in a study of low-dose radiotherapy and immunotherapy resistance in tumors. With TRAV- and TRBV-specific primers, first-strand cDNA was made, covering the alpha and beta chains. Over roughly 19 PCR cycles, TCRs were amplified from a constant-region primer and V-primer adapter. TCRdb recomputed calls from the reads with MiXCR, one row per CDR3 protein. This repertoire shows 10,000 to 15,000 distinct CDR3 sequences, roughly 66% found once; its top ten account for around 7.2%. Receptor source: a human donor with advanced metastatic prostate, ovarian, gallbladder or colorectal cancer (not recorded which). This table probably holds off-target reads from a library built for another chain.

This chain connects TRBV20-1 to TRBJ1-6; D gene ambiguous. The germline gives CDR1 DFQATT, CDR2 SNEGSKA (reference sequence). The CDR3 extends over 17 amino acids. Trimming took 3 bases from V and 3 from J, leaving 18 bases between them. CDR3 bases: TGCAGTGCTAGGGATTCGACCGACGAGATCTATAATTCACCCCTCCACTTT. Translated, it gives CSARDSTDEIYNSPLHF.

The sample holds a few counts of this clonotype. CDR3 sequence: CASSYHGVNQPQHF. In DNA form, the CDR3 reads TGTGCCAGCAGTTATCATGGAGTTAATCAGCCCCAGCATTTT. The chain is built from TRBV28 and TRBJ1-5; D is unclear. Per the germline V gene, CDR1 is MDHEN and CDR2 is SYDVKM. The CDR3 runs to 14 residues. V was shortened by 4 bases and J by 4 bases, with 11 bases between the two germline ends.

The chain employs TRBV7-6 and TRBJ2-1, with 8 bases matching TRBD1. With V trimmed by 5 bases and J by 2 bases, 11 bases remained unmatched. CDR1 is SGHVS, CDR2 FNYEAQ, per germline. The CDR3 sequence is 17 residues long. The CDR3 protein is CASSRAAGTGTYNEQFF. The CDR3, as DNA: TGTGCCAGCAGCCGCGCAGCCGGGACAGGCACCTACAATGAGCAGTTCTTC. Full variable domain (rest looked up from reference TRBV7-6 and TRBJ2-1): GAGVSQSPRYKVTKRGQDVALRCDPISGHVSLYWYRQALGQGPEFLTYFNYEAQQDKSGLPNDRFSAERPEGSISTLTIQRTEQRDSAMYRCASSRAAGTGTYNEQFFGPGTRLTVL.

This clonotype was seen only a few times. The chain links TRBV7-2 to TRBJ1-4; D gene ambiguous. CDR1 and CDR2 (germline): SGHTA, FQGNSA. The CDR3 covers 14 residues. V shed 1 base and J shed 5 bases, with 8 bases lying between them. CDR3 nucleotides: TGTGCCAGCAGCTTAGAACAAGGGAATGAAAAACTGTTTTTT. This sequence encodes CASSLEQGNEKLFF. The variable domain in full, with the rest retrieved from reference TRBV7-2 and TRBJ1-4, is GAGVSQSPSNKVTEKGKDVELRCDPISGHTALYWYRQSLGQGLEFLIYFQGNSAPDKSGLPSDRFSAERTGGSVSTLTIQRTQQEDSAVYLCASSLEQGNEKLFFGSGTQLSVL.

This clonotype was counted between two and nine times. The V gene is TRBV3-1, the J gene TRBJ1-1; a possible D gene is TRBD1 (5 bases). This CDR3 has 13 amino acids. Trimming took 1 base from V and 11 from J, leaving 14 bases between them. Germline-derived CDR1 and CDR2 are LGHDT and YNNKEL (reference sequence). The CDR3, as DNA: TGTGCCAGCAGCCAAGTGTCAGGGTTGGACGCTTTCTTT. It is translated as CASSQVSGLDAFF.

The chain recombines TRBV20-1 with TRBJ1-4; D is ambiguous. V lost 7 bases and J lost 4, with 10 bases in between. Per the germline V gene, CDR1 is DFQATT and CDR2 is SNEGSKA (reference sequence). CDR3 length: 12 amino acids. DNA of the CDR3: TGCAGTGGTGAGGATGATAATGAAAAACTGTTTTTT. The encoded protein is CSGEDDNEKLFF.

V usage is TRBV30 and J usage is TRBJ1-5, with 7 bases identical to TRBD1. The CDR3 runs 14 residues. Germline V gene lookup returns CDR1 GTSNPN and CDR2 SVGIG (reference sequence). V was clipped by 4 bases and J by 5 bases; unmatched bases: 8. The CDR3 nucleotides are TGTGCCTGGAAAGGGTCAGGGGGGTATCAGCCCCAGCATTTT. Translation: CAWKGSGGYQPQHF.

The genes are TRBV5-1 and TRBJ1-2; 9 bases map to TRBD1. The CDR3 loop spans 15 amino acids. Trimming took 2 bases from V and 14 from J; bases not matched to a gene: 16. CDR1 and CDR2 from the germline V gene are SGHRS and YFSETQ. The CDR3 bases are TGCGCCAGCAGCTTCCAAGGACAGGGGAACACTCCCTATACCTTC. It specifies CASSFQGQGNTPYTF.

This clonotype was seen only a few times. The genes are TRBV7-9 and TRBJ2-1; either TRBD1 or TRBD2 may fit D (6 bases each). The CDR3 is 13 amino acids. Germline loops: CDR1 SEHNR, CDR2 FQNEAQ (reference sequence). V gave up 3 bases and J gave up 6 bases, with 9 bases separating them. The CDR3 region has the DNA TGTGCCAGCAGCTTTAAGGGGGGCAATGAGCAGTTCTTC. This sequence encodes CASSFKGGNEQFF. The complete variable domain, with remaining parts taken from reference TRBV7-9 and TRBJ2-1, reads DTGVSQNPRHKITKRGQNVTFRCDPISEHNRLYWYRQTLGQGPEFLTYFQNEAQLEKSRLLSDRFSAERPKGSFSTLEIQRTEQGDSAMYLCASSFKGGNEQFFGPGTRLTVL.

The chain recombines TRBV6-2 or TRBV6-3 with TRBJ2-5; 7 bases map to TRBD2. Germline CDR1 and CDR2: MNHEY and SVGEGT. The CDR3 is made up of 16 amino acids. Germline trimming cut 6 bases from V and 0 bases from J; bases unmatched to any gene: 10. The CDR3 loop reads CASRISASGYQETQYF. Written as DNA, the CDR3 is TGTGCCAGCAGGATCTCGGCTAGCGGTTACCAAGAGACCCAGTACTTC.

The rearrangement links TRBV27 to TRBJ2-7; perhaps TRBD1 as D (7 bases). The CDR3 runs to 14 residues. Germline lookup yields CDR1 MNHEY and CDR2 SMNVEV (reference sequence). Trimming removed 7 bases at V and 4 bases at J, with 17 bases between. In DNA, the CDR3 is TGTGCCAGCACCTCTTCAGGGGGGATGTACGAGCAGTACTTC. It is translated as CASTSSGGMYEQYF.

This CDR3 is CSTGPGGGYTGELFF. The DNA of the CDR3 is TGCAGTACGGGTCCCGGAGGGGGATACACCGGGGAGCTGTTTTTT. The chain combines TRBV20-1 with TRBJ2-2; D assignment may be TRBD1 or TRBD2 (6 bases each). V was trimmed by 8 bases and J by 3 bases, leaving 19 bases between them. CDR1 and CDR2 from the germline V gene are DFQATT and SNEGSKA (reference sequence). The length of the CDR3 is 15 residues.

The V gene is TRBV11-2, the J gene TRBJ1-2; D might be TRBD1 (5 bases). The V end was cut by 7 bases, the J end by 2 bases, with 14 bases between. Germline-derived CDR1 and CDR2 are SGHAT and FQNNGV. The length of the CDR3 is 14 residues. The CDR3: CASTPRSGNYGYTF. CDR3 coding DNA: TGTGCCAGCACCCCAAGATCAGGGAACTATGGCTACACCTTC.

This clonotype has a handful of counts. The rearrangement uses TRBV4-3 and TRBJ2-6; 8 bases agree with TRBD1. With V trimmed by 4 bases and J by 7 bases, 3 bases remained unmatched. The CDR3 consists of 14 residues. Germline V CDR1 and CDR2: LGHNA, YSLEER. The CDR3: CASSRDRLANVLTF. In nucleotides, the CDR3 is TGCGCCAGCAGCCGGGACAGGCTAGCCAACGTCCTGACTTTC.

The chain joins TRBV7-2 to TRBJ1-5; a possible D gene is TRBD1 (5 bases). V lost 4 bases, J lost 3 bases, and 13 bases lay in between. The germline gives CDR1 SGHTA, CDR2 FQGNSA. The CDR3 is 15 residues long. In DNA, the CDR3 is TGTGCCAGCAGCTCCGGGACGGGGACCAATCAGCCCCAGCATTTT. It translates to CASSSGTGTNQPQHF.

The chain combines TRBV12-3 or TRBV12-4 with TRBJ1-5; tentatively, D is TRBD1 (6 bases). There are 15 residues in the CDR3. V lost 2 bases and J 3 bases, leaving 11 bases between the germline ends. CDR3 nucleotide sequence: TGTGCCAGCAGTTTAACAAGGGGACACAATCAGCCCCAGCATTTT. Its translation: CASSLTRGHNQPQHF.

The chain combines TRBV28 with TRBJ2-7, with 7 bases matching TRBD2. The ends lost 6 bases at V and 2 bases at J; junction bases unmatched: 10. CDR1 is MDHEN, CDR2 SYDVKM, per germline. The CDR3 is 15 amino acids. The CDR3 sequence is CASSPPGRGTYEQYF. The CDR3 nucleotides are TGTGCCAGCAGCCCCCCGGGGAGGGGCACCTACGAGCAGTACTTC.